The 32 T cell receptor beta chains given below trace back to one sample, sequenced in a study of blood T cells in healthy people across ages. Alongside a J-beta primer mix, a sample-barcoded 5' primer served in a second PCR lasting roughly 7 to 11 cycles. TCRdb processed the 5' RACE reads anew with MiXCR; each CDR3 protein has one entry. The sample lists about 1.1 million distinct CDR3 sequences, under 40% seen once, with 13% in the top ten. Specimen: blood. These receptors were obtained from a man aged 18 to 29 in good health.

The DNA for the CDR3 is TGTGCCAGCAGTTTAGAGGGGGAGGGCGACGAGCAGTACTTC. Translated, it gives CASSLEGEGDEQYF. The chain combines TRBV12-3 or TRBV12-4 with TRBJ2-7; TRBD2 might be the D (7 bases). This CDR3 contains 14 residues. V was shortened by 1 base and J by 5 bases, with 12 bases between the two germline ends.

The chain links TRBV7-3 to TRBJ1-1, with D maybe TRBD1 (5 bases). V gave up 6 bases and J gave up 6 bases, with 14 bases separating them. CDR1 and CDR2 from the germline V gene are SGHTA and FQGTGA. The CDR3 has 13 residues. CDR3 nucleotides: TGTGCCAGCAGGGCAGGGAATGAAGCTGAAGCTTTCTTT. Translated: CASRAGNEAEAFF.

The V call is TRBV6-5, the J call TRBJ2-1; the match to TRBD2 covers 7 bases. The junction had 11 bases not matched to a gene; V was cut back by 6 bases and J by 6 bases. CDR1 and CDR2 from the germline V gene are MNHEY and SVGAGI. The CDR3 consists of 15 residues. DNA for the CDR3: TGTGCCAGCAGCCGAAGGGCTAGCGGAAGCAATGAGCAGTTCTTC. Translation gives CASSRRASGSNEQFF.

CDR3 amino acids: CASSVGQGTSTEAFF. CDR3 sequence (DNA): TGCGCCAGCAGCGTGGGACAGGGAACGAGCACTGAAGCTTTCTTT. The V gene is TRBV5-1, the J gene TRBJ1-1; 9 nucleotides agree with TRBD1. The CDR3 is 15 residues long. V dropped 4 bases and J dropped 4; count of bases not matched to a gene: 8. The V gene's germline CDR1 is SGHRS and CDR2 YFSETQ.

The V gene is TRBV29-1, the J gene TRBJ2-5, with 8 positions matching TRBD1. The CDR3 runs to 13 residues. Germline CDR1 SQVTM, CDR2 ANQGSEA. Losses at the gene ends were 7 bases for V and 5 bases for J; bases not matched to a gene: 9. Here the CDR3 DNA reads TGCAGCGGCCGGACAGGGTTCGGGGAGACCCAGTACTTC. It encodes CSGRTGFGETQYF.

V and J are TRBV18 and TRBJ1-4; the D gene is possibly TRBD1 (5 bases). This CDR3 has 13 residues. Germline assignment: CDR1 KGHSH and CDR2 LQKENI. V lost 4 bases, J lost 8 bases, and 11 bases lay in between. The CDR3 nucleotides read TGTGCCAGCTCACGGGGGAATGGCGAAAAACTGTTTTTT. This translates into CASSRGNGEKLFF. Drawing the rest from reference TRBV18 and TRBJ1-4, the complete variable domain is NAGVMQNPRHLVRRRGQEARLRCSPMKGHSHVYWYRQLPEEGLKFMVYLQKENIIDESGMPKERFSAEFPKEGPSILRIQQVVRGDSAAYFCASSRGNGEKLFFGSGTQLSVL.

The chain is built from TRBV5-6 and TRBJ2-1; 7 bases match TRBD2. The germline CDR1 and CDR2 sequences are SGHDT and YYEEEE. With 4 bases clipped from V and 3 bases from J, the junction kept 7 bases outside the gene matches. This CDR3 comprises 15 residues. The CDR3: CASSDTPSGYNEQFF. CDR3 DNA: TGTGCCAGCAGCGACACCCCTAGCGGCTACAATGAGCAGTTCTTC. Complete variable domain (other parts from reference TRBV5-6 and TRBJ2-1): DAGVTQSPTHLIKTRGQQVTLRCSPKSGHDTVSWYQQALGQGPQFIFQYYEEEERQRGNFPDRFSGHQFPNYSSELNVNALLLGDSALYLCASSDTPSGYNEQFFGPGTRLTVL.

The V and J genes are TRBV28 and TRBJ2-1, with D tentatively TRBD1 or TRBD2 (5 bases each). The CDR3 sequence is 14 residues long. With 7 bases removed from V and 0 bases from J, the gap between germline ends came to 10 bases. CDR1 is MDHEN and CDR2 is SYDVKM in the germline V gene. CDR3 sequence: CASNRGSSYNEQFF. The CDR3 region has the DNA TGTGCCAGCAATCGGGGCAGCTCCTACAATGAGCAGTTCTTC. Variable domain in full (rest from reference TRBV28 and TRBJ2-1): DVKVTQSSRYLVKRTGEKVFLECVQDMDHENMFWYRQDPGLGLRLIYFSYDVKMKEKGDIPEGYSVSREKKERFSLILESASTNQTSMYLCASNRGSSYNEQFFGPGTRLTVL.

There are a few counts of this clonotype. V usage is TRBV20-1 and J usage is TRBJ2-7; D remains ambiguous. The CDR3 consists of 14 residues. From germline, CDR1 is DFQATT and CDR2 SNEGSKA (reference sequence). V lost 5 bases and J 2 bases, leaving 16 bases between the germline ends. CDR3 sequence: CSAPAAETPYEQYF. CDR3 DNA: TGCAGTGCTCCCGCGGCCGAAACCCCCTACGAGCAGTACTTC.

This chain connects TRBV20-1 to TRBJ2-1; TRBD2 aligns across 8 bases. Germline-derived CDR1 and CDR2 are DFQATT and SNEGSKA (reference sequence). The CDR3 consists of 12 residues. Losses at the gene ends were 3 bases for V and 13 bases for J; bases not matched to a gene: 8. CDR3 sequence reads: CSASHTGGHQFF. The CDR3 DNA sequence: TGCAGTGCTAGCCATACGGGGGGGCATCAGTTCTTC.

The chain combines TRBV7-2 with TRBJ2-7; D tentatively fits TRBD1 or TRBD2 (5 bases each). The CDR3 consists of 14 residues. CDR1 SGHTA and CDR2 FQGNSA come from the germline V gene. V lost 2 bases and J 5 bases, leaving 13 bases between the germline ends. CDR3 residues: CASSLRSGADEQYF. CDR3 DNA: TGTGCCAGCAGCTTAAGATCCGGGGCTGACGAGCAGTACTTC.

The chain is built from TRBV7-2 and TRBJ2-1; D gene ambiguous. Near its end, the DNA agrees better with TRBJ2-7, so the J call may be wrong. The CDR3 length is 15 residues. Germline V CDR1 and CDR2: SGHTA, FQGNSA. The CDR3: CASSLEISSYNEQYF. The DNA of the CDR3 is TGTGCCAGCAGCTTAGAAATCAGCTCCTACAATGAGCAGTACTTC.

There are a few counts of this clonotype. The chain recombines TRBV20-1 with TRBJ1-5, with TRBD1 identical over 9 bases. V lost 6 bases, J lost 3 bases, and 9 bases stayed unmatched. The CDR3 consists of 15 residues. Germline CDR1 DFQATT, CDR2 SNEGSKA (reference sequence). The CDR3 DNA reads TGCAGTGCCCATAACGGACAGGGGCCCAATCAGCCCCAGCATTTT. As protein: CSAHNGQGPNQPQHF.

This clonotype came up a few times. The chain uses TRBV20-1 and TRBJ1-6, with D perhaps TRBD1 (5 bases). V was shortened by 0 bases and J by 9 bases, with 18 bases between the two germline ends. CDR1 is DFQATT, CDR2 SNEGSKA, per germline (reference sequence). This CDR3 contains 16 residues. CDR3 DNA sequence: TGCAGTGCTAGAGAAGGGGAAAGTCGCACGTTTTCACCCCTCCACTTT. This sequence encodes CSAREGESRTFSPLHF.

This clonotype was found a few times. The rearrangement links TRBV27 to TRBJ2-5, with D tentatively TRBD1 or TRBD2 (6 bases each). V lost 10 bases and J lost 1, with 10 bases in between. The CDR3 runs to 12 residues. Germline values: CDR1 MNHEY, CDR2 SMNVEV (reference sequence). DNA for the CDR3: TGTGCCACCAGGGGAGGCCAAGAGACCCAGTACTTC. Its translation is CATRGGQETQYF.

There are a few counts of this clonotype. The chain combines TRBV20-1 with TRBJ1-5; possible D gene TRBD1, 6 bases. The length of the CDR3 is 16 residues. Trimming removed 0 bases from V and 4 bases from J, with 16 bases in between. The germline V gene has CDR1 DFQATT and CDR2 SNEGSKA (reference sequence). This CDR3 is CSARDLMNRENQPQHF. In DNA, the CDR3 is TGCAGTGCTAGAGATTTAATGAACAGGGAAAATCAGCCCCAGCATTTT.

This rearrangement joins TRBV20-1 to TRBJ1-2; D might be TRBD1 (5 bases). Trimming cost V 1 base and J 8 bases, with 17 bases left between them. Germline lookup yields CDR1 DFQATT and CDR2 SNEGSKA (reference sequence). This CDR3 is 14 amino acids long. The CDR3 is CSARAFEGAGGYTF. The CDR3 coding sequence is TGCAGTGCTAGAGCCTTCGAGGGTGCAGGGGGCTACACCTTC.

The V gene is TRBV9, the J gene TRBJ1-1; D call uncertain. In germline, CDR1 is SGDLS, CDR2 YYNGEE. V lost 4 bases and J lost 1, with 14 bases in between. The CDR3 has 15 residues. CDR3 sequence reads: CASSQPDWGNTEAFF. CDR3 DNA: TGTGCCAGCAGCCAACCCGATTGGGGGAACACTGAAGCTTTCTTT.

This clonotype was counted a few times. V and J are TRBV20-1 and TRBJ2-7, with D possibly TRBD2 on 6 matching bases. In germline, CDR1 is DFQATT, CDR2 SNEGSKA (reference sequence). This CDR3 spans 15 amino acids. Trimming left V 6 bases short and J 4 bases short, with 22 bases between. For the CDR3, the DNA is TGCAGTGCGACCCAACGCGGCGGGGACCGGTACGAGCAGTACTTC. Its translation is CSATQRGGDRYEQYF.

This clonotype was seen a single time. The J gene is TRBJ2-7, the V gene TRBV6-6; TRBD2 might be the D (6 bases). Trimming left V 9 bases short and J 3 bases short, with 18 bases between. Looked up from germline, CDR1 is MNHNY and CDR2 is SVGAGI (reference sequence). This CDR3 has 14 residues. The CDR3 DNA sequence: TGTGCCAGTATCCGGGACTCAGGGCGCTACGAGCAGTACTTC. It specifies CASIRDSGRYEQYF.

This clonotype was found once. The J gene is TRBJ1-5, the V gene TRBV7-6, with D possibly TRBD1 on 5 matching bases. The V and J ends lost 1 base and 5 bases respectively, with 12 bases between them. Germline CDR1 SGHVS, CDR2 FNYEAQ. CDR3 length: 15 amino acids. The CDR3 reads CASSLGQGYYQPQHF. The DNA of the CDR3 is TGTGCCAGCAGCTTAGGGCAGGGTTACTATCAGCCCCAGCATTTT.

This clonotype was seen only a few times. V and J are TRBV9 and TRBJ2-1; 8 nucleotides match TRBD1. Germline-derived CDR1 and CDR2 are SGDLS and YYNGEE. CDR3 length equals 14 residues. The V and J ends lost 3 bases and 7 bases, in that order; junction bases with no gene match: 6. CDR3 in amino acids: CASSAGQGGNEQFF. The CDR3 DNA is TGTGCCAGCAGCGCCGGACAGGGTGGAAATGAGCAGTTCTTC.

This clonotype was recorded once. The V and J genes are TRBV5-6 and TRBJ1-4, with D possibly TRBD1 on 6 matching bases. The CDR3 has 15 residues. Deletions cut 3 bases from V and 5 bases from J, with 14 bases between. Per the germline V gene, CDR1 is SGHDT and CDR2 is YYEEEE. Written as DNA, the CDR3 is TGTGCCAGCAGCTCACCGGGACACAGAAATGAAAAACTGTTTTTT. Encoded protein: CASSSPGHRNEKLFF.

A word on this clonotype: Possible read error: a much larger clone is one base away. The genes are TRBV20-1 and TRBJ1-5; D gene ambiguous. With 6 bases removed from V and 0 bases from J, the gap between germline ends came to 12 bases. The CDR3 loop spans 14 amino acids. Per the germline V gene, CDR1 is DFQATT and CDR2 is SNEGSKA (reference sequence). CDR3 sequence: CSAAVEPSNQPQHF. Written as DNA, the CDR3 is TGCAGTGCCGCCGTTGAGCCTAGCAATCAGCCCCAGCATTTT.

DNA of the CDR3: TGTGCCAGCAGTTACTCGGGGATCGGCTACACCTTC. Translated: CASSYSGIGYTF. This chain uses TRBV6-5 with TRBJ1-2, with D hard to call. V was trimmed by 0 bases and J by 8 bases, leaving 7 bases between them. The CDR3 runs 12 residues. The germline V gene has CDR1 MNHEY and CDR2 SVGAGI.

The genes are TRBV6-6 and TRBJ1-2; 8 bases fit TRBD1. The V gene end was trimmed by 6 bases and the J gene end by 8 bases; junction bases not matched to a gene: 14. The CDR3 has 15 residues. Germline CDR1 MNHNY, CDR2 SVGAGI (reference sequence). The CDR3 DNA is TGTGCCAGCAGCGTATCGTCGGGCAGGGGGCTCGGCTACACCTTC. It encodes CASSVSSGRGLGYTF.

This clonotype was observed a single time. The chain links TRBV20-1 to TRBJ1-5; no definite D call. The ends were cut back, 6 bases at V and 6 bases at J, with 15 bases in the middle. The CDR3 runs 13 residues. Germline V gene lookup returns CDR1 DFQATT and CDR2 SNEGSKA (reference sequence). The CDR3 DNA is TGCAGTGCCACGGGAGGTTTCGGTCAGCCCCAGCATTTT. Its protein product is CSATGGFGQPQHF.

This clonotype has just a few counts. The chain couples TRBV6-2 or TRBV6-3 to TRBJ2-3; 12 positions match TRBD2. Germline CDR1 reads MNHEY; CDR2 reads SVGEGT. V was clipped by 0 bases and J by 2 bases; unmatched bases: 6. The CDR3 spans 18 residues. CDR3 protein: CASSYSRLAGEPTDTQYF. In DNA form, the CDR3 reads TGTGCCAGCAGTTACTCCAGACTAGCGGGGGAACCCACAGATACGCAGTATTTT.

The V and J genes are TRBV20-1 and TRBJ2-5; 10 nucleotides match TRBD1. CDR3 size: 15 residues. Unmatched junction bases numbered 9, after V lost 3 bases and J lost 5 bases. From germline, CDR1 is DFQATT and CDR2 SNEGSKA (reference sequence). This chain's CDR3 is CSASKGQGFVETQYF. The CDR3 DNA sequence: TGCAGTGCTAGCAAGGGACAGGGGTTCGTCGAGACCCAGTACTTC.

The chain has TRBV6-5 and TRBJ2-3; tentatively, D is TRBD2 (5 bases). The CDR3 length is 14 residues. Germline CDR1 MNHEY, CDR2 SVGAGI. Trimming cost V 4 bases and J 1 base, with 9 bases left between them. CDR3 nucleotides: TGTGCCAGCAGTTTCCTACTAGGCACAGATACGCAGTATTTT. Its translation is CASSFLLGTDTQYF.

The chain links TRBV6-2 or TRBV6-3 to TRBJ1-5; 7 bases align to TRBD1. Germline V gene sequence: CDR1 MNHEY, CDR2 SVGEGT. This CDR3 is 14 amino acids long. V shed 5 bases and J 11 bases; nucleotides not matched to a gene: 12. CDR3 bases: TGTGCCAGCAGTGACAGGGCTGGGCTAGGGGCCCAGCATTTT. Protein product: CASSDRAGLGAQHF.

This rearrangement joins TRBV6-5 to TRBJ2-1, with D perhaps matching TRBD1 (5 bases). V lost 2 bases and J lost 2, with 10 bases in between. The CDR3 loop spans 15 amino acids. Germline lookup yields CDR1 MNHEY and CDR2 SVGAGI. The CDR3 DNA follows: TGTGCCAGCAGTTACATGTCAGGGACCTACAATGAGCAGTTCTTC. Translated: CASSYMSGTYNEQFF.